The T cell receptor beta chain under discussion was sequenced for a study of CD8 T cells in Susac syndrome. The CDR3 is made up of 16 amino acids. The V end was cut by 1 base, the J end by 0 bases, with 10 bases between. The germline gives CDR1 LNHNV, CDR2 YYDKDF (reference sequence). RNA was extracted with the RNeasy kit, and a quantity of about 0.45 to 1 ug was reverse transcribed using random hexamers. Multiplex PCR with immunoSEQ amplified the TCR beta CDR3 across 54 Vbeta and 13 Jbeta. TCRdb itself ran the immunoSEQ multiplex PCR reads through MiXCR, one entry per CDR3 protein. Of roughly 120,000 distinct CDR3 sequences in the sample, 93% were seen once.

The clonotype was recovered from a human donor with multiple sclerosis. The sample taken for sequencing was CD8+ T cells from PBMCs. The chain carries TRBV15 and TRBJ2-4, with D maybe TRBD1 (6 bases). The CDR3 loop is CATSRGIQGAKNIQYF. The CDR3 DNA reads TGTGCCACCAGCAGAGGAATACAGGGAGCCAAAAACATTCAGTACTTC. Combining the CDR3 with reference TRBV15 and TRBJ2-4 gives the whole variable domain DAMVIQNPRYQVTQFGKPVTLSCSQTLNHNVMYWYQQKSSQAPKLLFHYYDKDFNNEADTPDNFQSRRPNTSFCFLDIRSPGLGDTAMYLCATSRGIQGAKNIQYFGAGTRLSVL.